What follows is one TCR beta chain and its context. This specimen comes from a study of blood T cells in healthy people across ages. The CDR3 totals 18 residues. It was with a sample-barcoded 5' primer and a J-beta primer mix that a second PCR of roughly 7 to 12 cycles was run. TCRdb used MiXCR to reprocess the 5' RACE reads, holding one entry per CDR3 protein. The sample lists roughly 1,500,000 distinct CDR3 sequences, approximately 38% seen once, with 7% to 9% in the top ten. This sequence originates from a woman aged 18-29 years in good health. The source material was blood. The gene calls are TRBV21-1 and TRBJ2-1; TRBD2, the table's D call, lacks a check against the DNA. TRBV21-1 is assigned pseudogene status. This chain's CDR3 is CASSKGPATRDGPNEQFF. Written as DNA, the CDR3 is TGTGCCAGCAGCAAAGGGCCTGCGACTAGGGATGGACCTAATGAGCAGTTCTTC.